What follows describes a single T cell receptor beta chain. What it binds is unknown. With 60 Vbeta and 13 Jbeta primers, the PCR was carried out. Sequencing used immunoSEQ multiplex PCR; TCRdb keeps in-frame clones, though not all of them. The table shows about 180,000 clones, with approximately 80% occurring only once. The record originates from a study of cytomegalovirus exposure and HLA in healthy donors. Overall study findings and caveats: In a later analysis, at a false discovery rate of 0.05, roughly 17,000 TCR beta sequences were associated with HLA alleles.

The receptor was isolated from a man younger than 30 in good health and CMV-seronegative. The sample consisted of PBMCs.

The CDR3 loop reads CASSYSPLAGGELFF. The CDR3, as DNA: TGTGCCAGCAGTTACTCGCCCCTAGCGGGCGGGGAGCTGTTTTTT. V and J are TRBV6-5 and TRBJ2-2, with TRBD2 matching over 8 bases. The CDR3 extends over 15 amino acids. The germline gives CDR1 MNHEY, CDR2 SVGAGI. Unmatched junction bases numbered 4, after V lost 0 bases and J lost 7 bases.